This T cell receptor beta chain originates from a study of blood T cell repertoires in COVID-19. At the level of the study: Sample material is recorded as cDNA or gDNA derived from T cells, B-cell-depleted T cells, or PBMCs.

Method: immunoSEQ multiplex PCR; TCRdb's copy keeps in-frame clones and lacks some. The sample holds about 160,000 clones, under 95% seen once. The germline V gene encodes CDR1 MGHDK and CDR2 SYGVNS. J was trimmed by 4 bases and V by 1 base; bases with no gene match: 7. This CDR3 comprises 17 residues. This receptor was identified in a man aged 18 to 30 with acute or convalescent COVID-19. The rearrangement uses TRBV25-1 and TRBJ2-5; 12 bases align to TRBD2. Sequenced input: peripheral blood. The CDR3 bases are TGTGCCAGCAGTGAATCCCATGGACTAGCGGGGACAGAGACCCAGTACTTC. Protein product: CASSESHGLAGTETQYF. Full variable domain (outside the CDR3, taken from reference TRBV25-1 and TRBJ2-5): EADIYQTPRYLVIGTGKKITLECSQTMGHDKMYWYQQDPGMELHLIHYSYGVNSTEKGDLSSESTVSRIRTEHFPLTLESARPSHTSQYLCASSESHGLAGTETQYFGPGTRLLVL.